Presented here are 2 T cell receptor beta chains from one specimen sequenced in a study of blood T cell repertoires in COVID-19. Clones were read by immunoSEQ multiplex PCR, and TCRdb kept only the in-frame ones, dropping some. The sample gives around 300,000 clones, 90% to 95% of which show up once; roughly 2.3% is in the top ten. The specimen sequenced was peripheral blood. Source of these receptors: a woman aged 25 to 39 with COVID-19, enrolled during active disease.

This clone was detected only once. In DNA, the CDR3 is TGCGCCAGCAGCTTGGAAGGGACTAGCGGGGGGCCCGGGTACTTC. Amino acids: CASSLEGTSGGPGYF. The rearrangement uses TRBV5-1 and TRBJ2-7; TRBD2 matches at 15 bases. This CDR3 spans 15 amino acids. Per germline, CDR1 SGHRS and CDR2 YFSETQ. V lost 0 bases, J lost 12 bases, and 7 bases stayed unmatched.

This chain links TRBV10-1 with TRBJ2-3, with 11 positions matching TRBD1. CDR1 and CDR2 from the germline V gene are WNHNN and SYGVQD (reference sequence). V lost 4 bases and J lost 3; bases outside the gene matches: 3. The CDR3 has 15 residues. CDR3 in DNA: TGCGCCAGCAGTGTTGGGACAGGGGGAACAGATACGCAGTATTTT. It yields the protein CASSVGTGGTDTQYF.